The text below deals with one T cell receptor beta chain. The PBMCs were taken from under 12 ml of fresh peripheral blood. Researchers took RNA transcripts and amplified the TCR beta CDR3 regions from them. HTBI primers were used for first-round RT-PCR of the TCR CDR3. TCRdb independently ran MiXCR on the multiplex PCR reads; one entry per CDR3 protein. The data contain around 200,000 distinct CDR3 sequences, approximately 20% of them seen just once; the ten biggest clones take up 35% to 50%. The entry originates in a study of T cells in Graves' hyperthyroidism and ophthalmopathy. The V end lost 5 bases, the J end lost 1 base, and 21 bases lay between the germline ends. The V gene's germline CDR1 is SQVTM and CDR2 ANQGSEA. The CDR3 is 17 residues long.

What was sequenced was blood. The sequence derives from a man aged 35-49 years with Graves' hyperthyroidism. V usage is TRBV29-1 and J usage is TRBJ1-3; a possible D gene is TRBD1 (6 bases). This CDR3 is CSVSKGPRGPSGNTIYF. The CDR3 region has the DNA TGCAGCGTTTCTAAGGGCCCTCGGGGGCCTTCTGGAAACACCATATATTTT.